The rows below give T cell receptor beta chains drawn from one sample of a study of Graves' ophthalmopathy and Graves' hyperthyroidism. TCRdb re-called the multiplex PCR reads with MiXCR, one entry per CDR3 protein. The data hold about 700,000 distinct CDR3 sequences, with roughly 40% observed a single time. Sequenced sample: peripheral blood. The receptors shown here come from an adult man with Graves' ophthalmopathy. The CDR3 runs from the conserved cysteine through the conserved F or W. Fields, in order: V gene, clone size, D gene, J gene, CDR3 length, CDR3 DNA, CDR3 protein. A D gene is named only where the DNA matches it firmly. Rows may omit the clone size; those that give it use once, few, many or a size class.

>TRBV15|.|TRBD2|TRBJ2-5|18
TGTGCCACCAGCAGAGATCGGGCTAGCGGGGGGGCCGGAGAGACCCAGTACTTC
CATSRDRASGGAGETQYF
>TRBV9|few|TRBD2|TRBJ2-7|17
TGTGCCAGCAGTTACTCGAGTCACCCGACTAGCTCGGACGAGCAGTACTTC
CASSYSSHPTSSDEQYF
>TRBV28|.|.|TRBJ2-5|13
TGTGCCAGCACTCAGGGGCGAGGAGAGACCCAGTACTTC
CASTQGRGETQYF
>TRBV2|.|TRBD2|TRBJ2-3|12
TGTGCCAGCAGTGAGGGGGGGTTTACGCAGTATTTT
CASSEGGFTQYF
>TRBV2|many|.|TRBJ2-5|14
TGTGCCAGCAGTGTATGGCAGGACCAAGAGACCCAGTACTTC
CASSVWQDQETQYF
>TRBV15|once|TRBD2|TRBJ2-6|16
TGTGCCACCAGCAGAGATCGGGGGGTTGGGGCCAACGTCATGACTTTC
CATSRDRGVGANVMTF
>TRBV7-4|.|TRBD2|TRBJ2-7|14
TGTGCCAGCAGCTTAGCGGGACTAGCCGACGAGCAGTACTTC
CASSLAGLADEQYF
>TRBV30|.|.|TRBJ1-6|12
TGTGCCTGGAGAGAATTTAATTCACCCCTCCACTTT
CAWREFNSPLHF
>TRBV7-6|.|.|TRBJ2-5|15
TGTGCCAGCAGCCAAGAGTCAGGCCGGCAAGAGACCCAGTACTTC
CASSQESGRQETQYF
>TRBV2|.|.|TRBJ1-2|15
TGTGCCAGCAGTGACACGGGGGACTCTCCGCTCCGCTACACCTTC
CASSDTGDSPLRYTF
>TRBV2|many|.|TRBJ2-7|12
TGTGCCAGCGGATCGGGTCCCTACGAGCAGTACTTC
CASGSGPYEQYF
>TRBV2|many|.|TRBJ1-1|14
TGTGCCAGCGCACAGGGAGATGAGAACACTGAAGCTTTCTTT
CASAQGDENTEAFF
>TRBV7-3|.|.|TRBJ2-7|14
TGTGCCAGCAGCTTGTTGGGGGAGGGGGTGGAGCAGTACTTC
CASSLLGEGVEQYF
>TRBV15|.|.|TRBJ2-7|13
TGTGCCACCAGCAGAGATCCGGGGGCTGCCGGGTTATTC
CATSRDPGAAGLF
>TRBV7-9|.|.|TRBJ1-2|15
TGTGCCAGCAGCCTAGGGGGGGCCTTCTTCTTTGGCTACACCTTC
CASSLGGAFFFGYTF
>TRBV24-1|few|.|TRBJ1-5|13
TGTGCCAGCAGTTGGGGGCGTGATCAGCCCCAGCATTTT
CASSWGRDQPQHF
>TRBV12-3/TRBV12-4|.|TRBD2|TRBJ2-5|16
TGTGCCAGCAGTACCGAGACTAGCGGGGAACAAGAGACCCAGTACTTC
CASSTETSGEQETQYF
>TRBV24-1|few|TRBD1|TRBJ1-5|14
TGTGCCAGCAGACGAGACAGGGGGATTCAGCCCCAGCATTTT
CASRRDRGIQPQHF
>TRBV5-1|.|TRBD1|TRBJ1-2|14
TGCGCCAGCAGCTTGGAGACAGGGGTGGATGGCTACACCTTC
CASSLETGVDGYTF
>TRBV13|few|.|TRBJ1-1|13
TGTGCCAGCAGCTTAGGGGGACGGGAAGAAGCTTTCTTT
CASSLGGREEAFF
>TRBV2|few|.|TRBJ1-1|14
TGTGCCAGCCGTCCTGGGTTTTTGGACACTGAAGCTTTCTTT
CASRPGFLDTEAFF
>TRBV4-3|few|.|TRBJ1-2|15
TGCGCCAGCAGCCTCCGCCAGGGAGAGTTGTATGGCTACACCTTC
CASSLRQGELYGYTF
>TRBV10-3|.|.|TRBJ2-7|13
TGTGCCAGCAGTAAAGCCGCTATGGGCGAGCAGTACTTC
CASSKAAMGEQYF
>TRBV2|.|TRBD2|TRBJ2-1|16
TGTGCCAGCAGTGAAACGACTAGCGGGCCATACAATGAGCAGTTCTTC
CASSETTSGPYNEQFF
>TRBV29-1|many|.|TRBJ1-4|13
TGCAGCGTTGATGGAGATAACAATGAAAAACTGTTTTTT
CSVDGDNNEKLFF
>TRBV7-2|.|TRBD1|TRBJ1-1|13
TGTACCAGCAGACGGACAGGGGACACTGAAGCTTTCTTT
CTSRRTGDTEAFF
>TRBV11-2|many|.|TRBJ1-1|14
TGTGCCAGCAGTAAACAGGTCACCTCAATTGAAGCTTTCTTT
CASSKQVTSIEAFF
>TRBV29-1|once|.|TRBJ1-1|13
TGCAGCGCGGCGGCGGATAGCTCTACTGAAGCTTTCTTT
CSAAADSSTEAFF
>TRBV7-2|many|.|TRBJ1-6|11
TGTGCCAGCAGCACCGATTCACCCCTCCACTTT
CASSTDSPLHF
>TRBV11-3|many|.|TRBJ1-2|13
TGTGCCAGCAGCCTGGGACCGCGCGGTGGCTACACCTTC
CASSLGPRGGYTF
>TRBV19|.|.|TRBJ2-7|13
TGTGCCAGTAGTCCTGGCAAACCCTACGAGCAGTACTTC
CASSPGKPYEQYF
>TRBV25-1|.|.|TRBJ1-2|14
TGTGCCAGCAGTGTGACCCGGGGGCGGTTAGGCTACACCTTC
CASSVTRGRLGYTF
>TRBV19|.|TRBD1|TRBJ2-7|15
TGTGCCAGTAGTGCCCCCGGACAGGGGGCGTACGAGCAGTACTTC
CASSAPGQGAYEQYF
>TRBV4-3|.|TRBD1|TRBJ2-6|18
TGCGCCAGCAGCCAAAAGGGACAGGGGACCTCTGGGGCCAACGTCCTGACTTTC
CASSQKGQGTSGANVLTF
>TRBV2|once|.|TRBJ2-7|12
TGTGCCAGCGGCCCGACGAGCTACGAGCAGTACTTC
CASGPTSYEQYF
>TRBV7-9|.|TRBD2|TRBJ2-7|15
TGTGCCAGCAGCTCGTATGGGACTAGCGGCTACGAGCAGTACTTC
CASSSYGTSGYEQYF
>TRBV7-9|few|.|TRBJ2-7|15
TGTGCCAGCAGTTACCCAGGGGGGAGAGAGAACGAGCAGTACTTC
CASSYPGGRENEQYF
>TRBV20-1|.|TRBD1|TRBJ1-1|15
TGCAGTGCTAGGTCCAGGGGGGCCATGAACACTGAAGCTTTCTTT
CSARSRGAMNTEAFF
>TRBV10-3|few|TRBD2|TRBJ2-5|17
TGTGCCATCAGTGCTGCTAGCGGGGGGGCGACCCAAGAGACCCAGTACTTC
CAISAASGGATQETQYF
>TRBV7-8|.|.|TRBJ2-5|12
TGTGCCTGGAGAGGCGACCAAGAGACCCAGTACTTC
CAWRGDQETQYF
>TRBV7-8|many|.|TRBJ1-5|12
TGTGCCAGCACGCGCGGGGTTCAGCCCCAGCATTTT
CASTRGVQPQHF
>TRBV6-5|.|.|TRBJ1-5|15
TGTGCCAGCAGACTAACATGGAATAGCAATCAGCCCCAGCATTTT
CASRLTWNSNQPQHF
>TRBV5-1|.|.|TRBJ2-6|17
TGCGCCAGCAGCTTGGCCGGGGGTAGCTCTGGGGCCAACGTCCTGACTTTC
CASSLAGGSSGANVLTF
>TRBV2|.|TRBD1|TRBJ2-7|14
TGTGTCAGCAGCGTAGCCTCGACAGGGGACGAGCAGTACTTC
CVSSVASTGDEQYF
>TRBV10-3|.|.|TRBJ2-5|12
TGTGCCATCAGCCCTGAGGGGGAGACCCAGTACTTC
CAISPEGETQYF
>TRBV20-1|.|TRBD1|TRBJ1-5|14
TGCAGTGCCAAGGACAGGCCTTCTAAGGCGTCCCAGCATTTT
CSAKDRPSKASQHF
>TRBV15|few|TRBD1|TRBJ2-2|20
TGTGCCACCAGCAGAGTTAGGGGACAGGGAGGAAAGTGGGGCACCGGGGAGCTGTTTTTT
CATSRVRGQGGKWGTGELFF
>TRBV7-2|few|.|TRBJ1-5|15
TGTGCCAGCAGCTCGTCCAGGGCACAGTATCAGCCCCAGCATTTT
CASSSSRAQYQPQHF
>TRBV20-1|few|.|TRBJ2-7|13
TGCAGTGCTAGCCGGGAGTATGTCTACGAGCAGTACTTC
CSASREYVYEQYF